The 27 T cell receptor beta chains reported below all come from one sample, sequenced in a study of blood T cell repertoires in COVID-19. Profiling relied on immunoSEQ multiplex PCR, and the TCRdb table lists in-frame clones only, not all of them. The table records about 250,000 clones, 88% of them present only once. Sequenced: peripheral blood. These TCRs come from a woman aged 40 to 49 who had recovered from COVID-19.

This chain joins TRBV3-1 (or the pseudogene TRBV3-2) and TRBJ2-3, with TRBD2 matching 14 bases. Germline-derived CDR1 and CDR2 are LGHDT and YNNKEL (reference sequence). The CDR3 loop spans 15 amino acids. Unmatched junction bases numbered 1, after V lost 4 bases and J lost 4 bases. In DNA, the CDR3 is TGTGCCAGCAGCCCGGGACTAGCGGGAGCAGATACGCAGTATTTT. This codes for CASSPGLAGADTQYF.

The chain joins TRBV9 to TRBJ1-4; 8 bases are shared with TRBD1. There are 12 residues in the CDR3. Losses at the gene ends were 4 bases for V and 8 bases for J; bases not matched to a gene: 1. Germline V gives CDR1 SGDLS, CDR2 YYNGEE. This chain's CDR3 is CASSPGGEKLFF. Here the CDR3 DNA reads TGTGCCAGCAGCCCAGGGGGCGAAAAACTGTTTTTT. Full variable domain (missing parts from reference TRBV9 and TRBJ1-4): DSGVTQTPKHLITATGQRVTLRCSPRSGDLSVYWYQQSLDQGLQFLIQYYNGEERAKGNILERFSAQQFPDLHSELNLSSLELGDSALYFCASSPGGEKLFFGSGTQLSVL.

The chain is built from TRBV4-2 and TRBJ1-2, with D possibly TRBD1 on 5 matching bases. The CDR3 is 19 amino acids. Looked up from germline, CDR1 is LGHNA and CDR2 is YNFKEQ. Between the trimmed V and J ends, which lost 1 base and 2 bases, there was a span of 23 bases. CDR3 DNA sequence: TGTGCCAGCAGCCAAGCCCCCAAAGGACCGGAGGGACTGAACTATGGCTACACCTTC. This translates into CASSQAPKGPEGLNYGYTF.

This clone occurred a few times. The chain is built from TRBV5-1 and TRBJ2-7; weak D call: TRBD1 (5 bases). CDR1 and CDR2 from the germline V gene are SGHRS and YFSETQ. Trimming removed 1 base from V and 2 bases from J, with 10 bases in between. CDR3 length equals 14 residues. The CDR3 here is CASSLRGGTYEQYF. The CDR3 DNA is TGCGCCAGCAGCTTGAGGGGTGGCACCTACGAGCAGTACTTC.

The gene calls are TRBV7-9 and TRBJ1-1; D remains ambiguous. Trimming took 2 bases from V and 1 from J, leaving 20 bases between them. This CDR3 is built from 18 residues. CDR1 is SEHNR and CDR2 is FQNEAQ in the germline V gene (reference sequence). The CDR3 spells CASSLIAFSVRGNTEAFF. Here the CDR3 DNA reads TGTGCCAGCAGCTTAATTGCGTTCTCTGTTAGAGGGAACACTGAAGCTTTCTTT.

This chain uses TRBV18 with TRBJ1-1; 9 nucleotides agree with TRBD1. Germline values: CDR1 KGHSH, CDR2 LQKENI. The J segment lost 4 bases and the V segment lost 0 bases, leaving 3 bases of the junction unmatched. The CDR3 runs to 15 residues. The CDR3 is CASSPPQGAVTEAFF. The CDR3 DNA sequence: TGTGCCAGCTCACCACCACAGGGGGCTGTCACTGAAGCTTTCTTT.

The J gene is TRBJ2-1, the V gene TRBV6-2 or TRBV6-3, with 11 bases lining up with TRBD2. In germline, CDR1 is MNHEY, CDR2 SVGEGT. The CDR3 is made up of 17 amino acids. Unmatched junction bases numbered 10, after V lost 3 bases and J lost 6 bases. The CDR3 DNA reads TGTGCCAGCAGTTATTTGGGAGGACTAGCGGGCCGCAATGAGCAGTTCTTC. This encodes CASSYLGGLAGRNEQFF.

This rearrangement joins TRBV7-8 to TRBJ2-3; D uncertain. Germline V CDR1 and CDR2: SGHVS, FQNEAQ. This CDR3 has 15 residues. V was shortened by 5 bases and J by 1 base, with 13 bases between the two germline ends. CDR3 nucleotide sequence: TGTGCCAGCAGCCCCCGCCCCCAGGGCACAGATACGCAGTATTTT. Protein: CASSPRPQGTDTQYF.

This sequence joins TRBV11-2 and TRBJ2-1; maybe TRBD2 (7 bases). The CDR3 contains 14 residues. Trimming removed 3 bases from V and 9 bases from J, with 15 bases in between. Per the germline V gene, CDR1 is SGHAT and CDR2 is FQNNGV. The CDR3 nucleotides are TGTGCCAGCAGCTTGGCCGGGGGGCCCGGTGAGCAGTTCTTC. This translates into CASSLAGGPGEQFF.

The chain recombines TRBV5-6 with TRBJ2-7, with 8 nucleotides matching TRBD2. CDR1 and CDR2 from the germline V gene are SGHDT and YYEEEE. The CDR3 consists of 15 residues. V gave up 0 bases and J gave up 1 base; unmatched junction bases: 3. CDR3 DNA sequence: TGTGCCAGCAGCTTGGCGGCTAGCGGGTCCTACGAGCAGTACTTC. This gives the protein CASSLAASGSYEQYF.

This chain uses TRBV29-1 with TRBJ2-3; 9 bases are shared with TRBD2. The germline V gene encodes CDR1 SQVTM and CDR2 ANQGSEA. This CDR3 region has 13 residues. V gave up 7 bases and J gave up 9 bases; unmatched junction bases: 11. This CDR3 reads CSAPEGGRETQYF. The CDR3 DNA is TGCAGCGCCCCTGAGGGCGGGAGGGAAACGCAGTATTTT.

This clone showed up just once. This chain joins TRBV30 and TRBJ1-4, with no clear D. Germline values: CDR1 GTSNPN, CDR2 SVGIG (reference sequence). Trimming removed 6 bases at V and 8 bases at J, with 13 bases between. The CDR3 sequence is 12 residues long. CDR3 protein: CACRPPGEKLFF. The CDR3 DNA is TGTGCCTGCCGACCCCCGGGGGAAAAACTGTTTTTT.

The chain is built from TRBV7-9 and TRBJ1-4; no definite D call. This CDR3 is 14 amino acids long. The germline CDR1 and CDR2 sequences are SEHNR and FQNEAQ (reference sequence). V was pared by 5 bases and J by 5 bases, with 12 bases between. The CDR3 region is CASSPPWENEKLFF. CDR3 bases: TGTGCCAGCAGCCCCCCGTGGGAGAATGAAAAACTGTTTTTT.

This clone appeared a single time. The chain links TRBV5-1 to TRBJ2-2; maybe TRBD1 (5 bases). From germline, CDR1 is SGHRS and CDR2 YFSETQ. The V end was cut by 0 bases, the J end by 6 bases, with 6 bases between. The CDR3 covers 13 residues. CDR3 sequence: CASSLGGPGELFF. The CDR3 DNA reads TGCGCCAGCAGCTTGGGGGGCCCCGGGGAGCTGTTTTTT.

The chain joins TRBV10-3 to TRBJ1-2; 12 bases match TRBD1. The V gene end was trimmed by 0 bases and the J gene end by 8 bases; junction bases not matched to a gene: 7. From germline, CDR1 is ENHRY and CDR2 SYGVKD. This CDR3 is 16 amino acids long. For the CDR3, the DNA is TGTGCCATCAGTGAGTCGAAGGGGACAGGGGGCGCGGGCTACACCTTC. Residues: CAISESKGTGGAGYTF.

V usage is TRBV7-2 and J usage is TRBJ1-4; D possibly corresponds to TRBD1 (6 bases). The CDR3 totals 14 residues. Trimming took 4 bases from V and 8 from J, leaving 14 bases between them. The V gene's germline CDR1 is SGHTA and CDR2 FQGNSA. The CDR3 is CASSSTGPWEKLFF. DNA for the CDR3: TGTGCCAGCAGCTCAACAGGGCCGTGGGAAAAACTGTTTTTT. Filled out from reference TRBV7-2 and TRBJ1-4, the complete variable domain reads GAGVSQSPSNKVTEKGKDVELRCDPISGHTALYWYRQSLGQGLEFLIYFQGNSAPDKSGLPSDRFSAERTGGSVSTLTIQRTQQEDSAVYLCASSSTGPWEKLFFGSGTQLSVL.

The rearrangement joins TRBV5-1 to TRBJ1-1; D gene unclear. Per the germline V gene, CDR1 is SGHRS and CDR2 is YFSETQ. The CDR3 has 12 residues. Between the trimmed V and J ends, which lost 0 bases and 7 bases, there was a span of 7 bases. The CDR3 DNA sequence: TGCGCCAGCAGCTTGGCGCCCAGTGAAGCTTTCTTT. This translates into CASSLAPSEAFF.

This sequence joins TRBV4-1 and TRBJ2-2, with TRBD2 matching 8 bases. The J segment lost 2 bases and the V segment lost 2 bases, leaving 4 bases of the junction unmatched. Looked up from germline, CDR1 is MGHRA and CDR2 is YSYEKL. The CDR3 consists of 16 residues. The CDR3 spells CASSQSGSANTGELFF. The CDR3 region has the DNA TGCGCCAGCAGCCAAAGCGGGAGTGCAAACACCGGGGAGCTGTTTTTT.

CDR3 sequence reads: CAWRPGVPAQNSPLHF. CDR3 in DNA: TGTGCCTGGAGGCCCGGGGTCCCCGCCCAAAATTCACCCCTCCACTTT. This chain joins TRBV30 and TRBJ1-6, with D unclear. The CDR3 consists of 16 residues. The germline V gene encodes CDR1 GTSNPN and CDR2 SVGIG (reference sequence). Trimming stripped 3 bases from V and 7 bases from J, with 19 bases between.

The rearrangement uses TRBV7-9 and TRBJ2-3; TRBD2 agrees at 10 bases. The germline gives CDR1 SEHNR, CDR2 FQNEAQ (reference sequence). The ends lost 3 bases at V and 8 bases at J; junction bases unmatched: 8. This CDR3 has 15 amino acids. The CDR3, as DNA: TGTGCCAGCAGCTTCCCCCTAGCGGGAGTGGGTACGCAGTATTTT. Its protein product is CASSFPLAGVGTQYF. Filled out from reference TRBV7-9 and TRBJ2-3, the complete variable domain reads DTGVSQNPRHKITKRGQNVTFRCDPISEHNRLYWYRQTLGQGPEFLTYFQNEAQLEKSRLLSDRFSAERPKGSFSTLEIQRTEQGDSAMYLCASSFPLAGVGTQYFGPGTRLTVL.

The chain recombines TRBV6-2 or TRBV6-3 with TRBJ2-4; maybe TRBD2 (6 bases). The CDR3 covers 16 residues. The V and J ends lost 4 bases and 7 bases respectively, with 20 bases between them. The V gene's germline CDR1 is MNHEY and CDR2 SVGEGT. Here the CDR3 DNA reads TGTGCCAGCAGTTCCCACGTGGAGGGGCGGCATAACATTCAGTACTTC. This sequence encodes CASSSHVEGRHNIQYF.

The chain carries TRBV5-6 and TRBJ2-5; a weak D match, TRBD1 (6 bases). V lost 4 bases, J lost 5 bases, and 12 bases lay in between. This CDR3 has 13 residues. The V gene's germline CDR1 is SGHDT and CDR2 YYEEEE. For the CDR3, the DNA is TGTGCCAGCAGCCGGGCCAGGGGTGAGACCCAGTACTTC. Translation gives CASSRARGETQYF.

The chain recombines TRBV7-3 with TRBJ1-1; D remains unclear. The CDR3 is 14 residues long. The germline V gene has CDR1 SGHTA and CDR2 FQGTGA. The V and J ends lost 3 bases and 1 base respectively, with 9 bases between them. CDR3 sequence reads: CASSFEGRNTEAFF. DNA for the CDR3: TGTGCCAGCAGCTTCGAGGGCCGGAACACTGAAGCTTTCTTT.

CDR3 sequence (DNA): TGTGCCAGTAGTATTGGAGCACTGGAGGGCGATGAGCAGTTCTTC. Amino acids: CASSIGALEGDEQFF. The chain uses TRBV19 and TRBJ2-1; D perhaps matches TRBD2 (6 bases). The length of the CDR3 is 15 residues. Per germline, CDR1 LNHDA and CDR2 SQIVND (reference sequence). The germline V and J ends were trimmed by 3 bases and 8 bases, with 17 bases remaining between them.

The chain recombines TRBV6-6 with TRBJ2-5; possibly TRBD1 for D (7 bases). The germline V and J ends were trimmed by 6 bases and 4 bases, with 12 bases remaining between them. Germline CDR1 and CDR2: MNHNY and SVGAGI (reference sequence). This CDR3 has 13 amino acids. CDR3 loop: CASRSRDRETQYF. In DNA form, the CDR3 reads TGTGCCAGCAGGTCGCGGGACAGAGAGACCCAGTACTTC.

The gene calls are TRBV7-2 and TRBJ1-3, with D tentatively TRBD1 (5 bases). Germline V gene data show CDR1 as SGHTA and CDR2 as FQGNSA. Trimming removed 7 bases from V and 8 bases from J, with 24 bases in between. The CDR3 spans 16 residues. The CDR3 sequence is CASTPGGSGHGYTIYF. DNA of the CDR3: TGTGCCAGCACCCCTGGGGGGTCCGGCCACGGTTACACCATATATTTT. The variable domain in full, with the rest retrieved from reference TRBV7-2 and TRBJ1-3, is GAGVSQSPSNKVTEKGKDVELRCDPISGHTALYWYRQSLGQGLEFLIYFQGNSAPDKSGLPSDRFSAERTGGSVSTLTIQRTQQEDSAVYLCASTPGGSGHGYTIYFGEGSWLTVV.

The rearrangement links TRBV11-3 to TRBJ1-2, with D hard to call. V lost 3 bases, J lost 8 bases, and 16 bases lay in between. The CDR3 has 14 amino acids. Per germline, CDR1 SGHNT and CDR2 YENEEA. DNA of the CDR3: TGTGCCAGCAGCTTCGGCCAGGCCGCTCGAGGCTACACCTTC. This sequence encodes CASSFGQAARGYTF.